A selection of T cell receptor beta chains follows, all from one sample in a study of CD8 T cells in Susac syndrome. Each CDR3 protein is one row after TCRdb ran MiXCR on the immunoSEQ multiplex PCR reads. The sample contains about 210,000 distinct CDR3 sequences, approximately 95% of which appear only once. The material sequenced was CD4+ T cells from PBMCs. The receptor set was obtained from a human donor with multiple sclerosis. The CDR3 runs from the conserved cysteine through the conserved F or W. A D gene is named only where the DNA matches it firmly. Size tells how often a clone was seen (once, few, many) or the class of an expanded clone, and some rows leave it out.

>NA|TRBJ2-5|NA|TRBV10-3|15
CAISDKGVKQETQYF
TGTGCCATCAGTGATAAGGGAGTGAAACAAGAGACCCAGTACTTC
>NA|TRBJ2-5|NA|TRBV20-1|14
CSARARRFQETQYF
TGCAGTGCTAGGGCTCGGAGGTTCCAAGAGACCCAGTACTTC
>TRBD1|TRBJ2-7|NA|TRBV3-1|14
CASSPDRLLYEQYF
TGTGCCAGCAGCCCGGACAGGCTTCTCTACGAGCAGTACTTC
>TRBD1|TRBJ1-6|NA|TRBV30|14
CAWNWGQPNSPLHF
TGTGCCTGGAACTGGGGACAGCCTAATTCACCCCTCCACTTT
>NA|TRBJ1-6|NA|TRBV20-1|13
CSASGRTNSPLHF
TGCAGTGCTTCCGGACGTACTAATTCACCCCTCCACTTT
>TRBD1|TRBJ1-1|NA|TRBV5-6|14
CASTWDRGYTEAFF
TGTGCCAGCACCTGGGACAGGGGGTACACTGAAGCTTTCTTT
>TRBD1|TRBJ2-1|NA|TRBV24-1|20
CATSDIAGTGNCSSYNEQFF
TGTGCCACCAGTGACATCGCCGGGACAGGGAACTGTAGCTCCTACAATGAGCAGTTCTTC
>TRBD1|TRBJ1-2|once|TRBV12-3/TRBV12-4|13
CASSFEGAGGYTF
TGTGCCAGCAGTTTCGAGGGGGCAGGGGGCTACACCTTC
>TRBD2|TRBJ2-1|NA|TRBV29-1|14
CSVSRTSGAGEQFF
TGCAGCGTGTCCAGGACTAGCGGGGCAGGTGAGCAGTTCTTC
>NA|TRBJ1-2|NA|TRBV15|15
CATSKRTQGNYGYTF
TGTGCCACCAGCAAACGAACCCAGGGAAACTATGGCTACACCTTC
>TRBD1|TRBJ2-5|once|TRBV15|15
CATSRDRGQGETQYF
TGTGCCACCAGCAGAGACAGGGGACAGGGAGAGACCCAGTACTTC
>NA|TRBJ2-3|NA|TRBV18|13
CASSPVSTDTQYF
TGTGCCAGCTCACCGGTAAGCACAGATACGCAGTATTTT
>NA|TRBJ2-1|once|TRBV11-2|15
CASIRGQSSYNEQFF
TGTGCCAGCATCCGAGGACAGAGCTCCTACAATGAGCAGTTCTTC
>NA|TRBJ1-1|NA|TRBV29-1|10
CSVSDGEAFF
TGCAGCGTATCGGACGGTGAAGCTTTCTTT
>TRBD1|TRBJ1-1|NA|TRBV14|14
CASSLTGVGTEAFF
TGTGCCAGCAGCCTAACAGGGGTGGGGACTGAAGCTTTCTTT
>NA|TRBJ2-5|NA|TRBV12-3/TRBV12-4|15
CASSLGTVHQETQYF
TGTGCCAGCAGTTTGGGCACAGTTCACCAAGAGACCCAGTACTTC
>NA|TRBJ2-5|NA|TRBV18|13
CASSPRDEETQYF
TGTGCCAGCTCACCTCGGGACGAAGAGACCCAGTACTTC
>TRBD1|TRBJ2-1|NA|TRBV20-1|15
CSARPLTGEYNEQFF
TGCAGTGCTAGGCCTTTGACAGGGGAATACAATGAGCAGTTCTTC
>NA|TRBJ2-3|NA|TRBV29-1|12
CSVGSTLDTQYF
TGCAGCGTTGGGAGTACCTTAGATACGCAGTATTTT
>NA|TRBJ1-5|NA|TRBV30|14
CAWSVYGSNQPQHF
TGTGCCTGGAGTGTTTACGGTAGCAATCAGCCCCAGCATTTT
>TRBD1|TRBJ1-5|NA|TRBV7-8|14
CASSEIDRGQPQHF
TGTGCCAGCAGCGAAATCGACAGGGGTCAGCCCCAGCATTTT
>NA|TRBJ2-1|NA|TRBV5-1|13
CASSWSSYNEQFF
TGCGCCAGCAGCTGGAGCTCCTACAATGAGCAGTTCTTC
>NA|TRBJ2-7|NA|TRBV21-1|14
CARYSRTGSYEQYF
TGTGCCAGATACTCGAGGACAGGCTCCTACGAGCAGTACTTC
>NA|TRBJ2-5|NA|TRBV18|14
CASSPMGAEETQYF
TGTGCCAGCTCACCAATGGGGGCTGAAGAGACCCAGTACTTC
>NA|TRBJ1-5|NA|TRBV20-1|14
CSALPGMSNQPQHF
TGCAGTGCCCTACCAGGGATGAGCAATCAGCCCCAGCATTTT